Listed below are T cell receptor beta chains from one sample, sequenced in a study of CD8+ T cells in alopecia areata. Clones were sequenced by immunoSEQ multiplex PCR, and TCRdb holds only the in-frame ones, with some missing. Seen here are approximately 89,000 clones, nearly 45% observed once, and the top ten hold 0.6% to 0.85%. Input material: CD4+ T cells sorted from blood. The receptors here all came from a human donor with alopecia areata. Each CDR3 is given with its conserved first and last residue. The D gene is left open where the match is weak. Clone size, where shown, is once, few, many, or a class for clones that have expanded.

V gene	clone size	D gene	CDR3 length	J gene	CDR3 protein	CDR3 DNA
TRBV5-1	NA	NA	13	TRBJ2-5	CASSLGLAETQYF	TGCGCCAGCAGCTTGGGGCTAGCAGAGACCCAGTACTTC
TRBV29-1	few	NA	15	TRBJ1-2	CSVEDRGRSYHGYTF	TGCAGCGTTGAAGATCGGGGCAGGAGTTATCATGGCTACACCTTC
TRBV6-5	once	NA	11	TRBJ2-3	CASRRGDTQYF	TGTGCCAGCCGACGAGGAGATACGCAGTATTTT
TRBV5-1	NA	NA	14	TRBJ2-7	CASSLIAGRYEQYF	TGCGCCAGCAGCTTGATTGCAGGGCGCTACGAGCAGTACTTC
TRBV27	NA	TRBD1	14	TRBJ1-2	CASSLNRGTYGYTF	TGTGCCAGCAGCCTTAACAGGGGGACCTATGGCTACACCTTC
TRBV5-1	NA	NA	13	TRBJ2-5	CASSSDSLGTQYF	TGCGCCAGCAGCTCGGACAGCCTGGGGACCCAGTACTTC
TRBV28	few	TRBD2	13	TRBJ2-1	CASSRGDYNEQFF	TGTGCCAGCAGTCGGGGGGACTACAATGAGCAGTTCTTC
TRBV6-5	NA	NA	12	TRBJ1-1	CASSYSGREAFF	TGTGCCAGCAGTTACTCGGGGAGAGAAGCTTTCTTT
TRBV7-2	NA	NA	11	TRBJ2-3	CASSQGDTQYF	TGTGCCAGCAGCCAGGGAGATACGCAGTATTTT
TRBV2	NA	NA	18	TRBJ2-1	CASSETPARLSSYNEQFF	TGTGCCAGCAGTGAAACCCCAGCACGTTTGAGCTCCTACAATGAGCAGTTCTTC
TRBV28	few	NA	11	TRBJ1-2	CASTGLDGYTF	TGTGCCAGCACGGGTTTGGATGGCTACACCTTC
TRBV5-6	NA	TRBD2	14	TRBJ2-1	CASSLGLALTEQFF	TGTGCCAGCAGCTTAGGACTAGCGCTTACGGAGCAGTTCTTC
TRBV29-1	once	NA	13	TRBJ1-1	CSAERTVNTEAFF	TGCAGCGCCGAGAGGACAGTTAACACTGAAGCTTTCTTT
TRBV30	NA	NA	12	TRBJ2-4	CAWSAGFDIQYF	TGTGCCTGGAGTGCGGGTTTTGACATTCAGTACTTC
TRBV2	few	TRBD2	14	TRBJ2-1	CASRAGTSSHEQFF	TGTGCCAGCAGAGCCGGGACTAGTTCCCATGAGCAGTTCTTC
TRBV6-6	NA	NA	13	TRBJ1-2	CASSQPGRRGYTF	TGTGCCAGCAGTCAACCAGGGCGCCGTGGCTACACCTTC
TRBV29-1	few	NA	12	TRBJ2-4	CSVIETVNIQYF	TGCAGCGTTATTGAGACAGTTAACATTCAGTACTTC
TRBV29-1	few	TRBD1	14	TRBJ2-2	CSVEVPRGLGELFF	TGCAGCGTTGAGGTTCCCAGGGGGCTGGGGGAGCTGTTTTTT
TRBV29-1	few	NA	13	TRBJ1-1	CSVARPLDTEAFF	TGCAGCGTTGCCAGGCCTTTAGACACTGAAGCTTTCTTT
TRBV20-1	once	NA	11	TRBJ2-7	CSAEIRGEQYF	TGCAGTGCTGAAATCAGGGGCGAGCAGTACTTC
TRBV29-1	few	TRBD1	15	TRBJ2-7	CSVEERDRGSYEQYF	TGCAGCGTTGAAGAACGGGACAGGGGATCCTACGAGCAGTACTTC
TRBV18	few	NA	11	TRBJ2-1	CASSPGNEQFF	TGTGCCAGCTCACCAGGGAATGAGCAGTTCTTC